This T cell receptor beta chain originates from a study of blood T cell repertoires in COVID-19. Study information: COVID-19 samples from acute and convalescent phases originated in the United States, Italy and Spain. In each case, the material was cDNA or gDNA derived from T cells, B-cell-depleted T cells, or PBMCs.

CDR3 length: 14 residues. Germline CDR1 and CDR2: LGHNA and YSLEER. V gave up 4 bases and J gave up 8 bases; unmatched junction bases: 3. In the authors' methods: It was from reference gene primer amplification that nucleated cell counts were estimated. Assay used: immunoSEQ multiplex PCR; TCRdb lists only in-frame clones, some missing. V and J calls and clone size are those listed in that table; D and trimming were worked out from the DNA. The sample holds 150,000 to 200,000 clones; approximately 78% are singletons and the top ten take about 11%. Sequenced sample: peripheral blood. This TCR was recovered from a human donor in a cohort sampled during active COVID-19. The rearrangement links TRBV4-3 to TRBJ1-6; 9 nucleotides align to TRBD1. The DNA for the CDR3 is TGCGCCAGCAGCCGGACAGGGGTGGATTCACCCCTCCACTTT. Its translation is CASSRTGVDSPLHF.